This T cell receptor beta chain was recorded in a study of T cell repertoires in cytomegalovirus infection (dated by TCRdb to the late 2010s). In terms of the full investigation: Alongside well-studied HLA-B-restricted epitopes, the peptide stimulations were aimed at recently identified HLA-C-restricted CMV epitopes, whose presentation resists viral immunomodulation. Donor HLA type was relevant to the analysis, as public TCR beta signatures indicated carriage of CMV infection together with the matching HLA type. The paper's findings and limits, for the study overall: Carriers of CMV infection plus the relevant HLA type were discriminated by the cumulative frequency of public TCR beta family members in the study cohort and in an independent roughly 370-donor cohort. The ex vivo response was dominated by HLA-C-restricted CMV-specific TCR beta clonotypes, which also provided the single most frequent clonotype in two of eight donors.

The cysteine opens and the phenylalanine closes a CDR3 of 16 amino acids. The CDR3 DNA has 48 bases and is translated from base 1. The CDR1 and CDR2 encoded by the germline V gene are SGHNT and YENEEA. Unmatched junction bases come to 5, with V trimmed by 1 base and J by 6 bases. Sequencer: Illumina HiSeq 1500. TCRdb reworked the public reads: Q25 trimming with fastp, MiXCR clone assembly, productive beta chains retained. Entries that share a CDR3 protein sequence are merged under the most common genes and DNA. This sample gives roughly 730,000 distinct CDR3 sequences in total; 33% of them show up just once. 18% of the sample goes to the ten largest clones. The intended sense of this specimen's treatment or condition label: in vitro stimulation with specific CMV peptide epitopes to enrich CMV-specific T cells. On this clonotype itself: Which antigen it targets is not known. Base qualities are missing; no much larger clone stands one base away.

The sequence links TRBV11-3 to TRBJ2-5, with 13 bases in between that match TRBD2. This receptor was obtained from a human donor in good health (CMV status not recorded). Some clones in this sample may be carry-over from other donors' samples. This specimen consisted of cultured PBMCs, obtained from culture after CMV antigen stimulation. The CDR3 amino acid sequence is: CASSLGGLAGEQTQYF. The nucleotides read TGTGCCAGCAGCTTAGGCGGACTAGCGGGGGAGCAGACCCAGTACTTC.